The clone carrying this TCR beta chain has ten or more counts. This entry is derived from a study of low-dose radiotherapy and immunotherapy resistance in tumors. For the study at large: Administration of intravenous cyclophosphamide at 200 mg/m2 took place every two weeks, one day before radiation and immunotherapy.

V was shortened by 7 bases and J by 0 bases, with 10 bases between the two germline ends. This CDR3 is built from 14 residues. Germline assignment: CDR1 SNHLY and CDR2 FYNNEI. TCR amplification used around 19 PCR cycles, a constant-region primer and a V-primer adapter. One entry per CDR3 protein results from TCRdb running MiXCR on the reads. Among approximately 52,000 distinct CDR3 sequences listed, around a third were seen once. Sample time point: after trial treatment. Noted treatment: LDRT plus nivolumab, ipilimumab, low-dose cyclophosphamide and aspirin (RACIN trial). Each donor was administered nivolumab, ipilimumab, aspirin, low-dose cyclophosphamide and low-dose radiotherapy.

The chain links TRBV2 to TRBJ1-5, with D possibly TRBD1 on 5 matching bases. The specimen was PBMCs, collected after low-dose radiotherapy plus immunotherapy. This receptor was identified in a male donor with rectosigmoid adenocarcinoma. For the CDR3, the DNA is TGTGCCAGCAACAGGAGAAATAGCAATCAGCCCCAGCATTTT. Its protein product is CASNRRNSNQPQHF.